Following are 15 T cell receptor beta chains from one sample sequenced in a study of blood T cell repertoires in COVID-19. Produced via immunoSEQ multiplex PCR; TCRdb's table is partial and in-frame only. Here the sample spans about 300,000 clones, approximately 90% being singletons. The sequenced sample consisted of peripheral blood. These receptors all stem from a woman aged 25 to 39 with COVID-19, enrolled during active disease.

In this sample, this clone turned up once. CDR3 sequence (DNA): TGCGCCAGCGAAGCTGGGGCAGGGGGTGAGACCCAGTACTTC. Translating gives CASEAGAGGETQYF. The rearrangement joins TRBV5-1 to TRBJ2-5; TRBD1 agrees at 7 bases. J gave up 5 bases and V 7 bases, and 11 bases lay outside the gene matches. Germline assignment: CDR1 SGHRS and CDR2 YFSETQ. The CDR3 sequence is 14 residues long.

This chain uses TRBV7-3 with TRBJ2-1; 10 positions agree with TRBD2. This CDR3 has 16 residues. With V trimmed by 5 bases and J by 5 bases, 9 bases remained unmatched. Germline values: CDR1 SGHTA, CDR2 FQGTGA. This chain's CDR3 is CASSRVGTSVNNEQFF. Here the CDR3 DNA reads TGTGCCAGCAGCCGTGTCGGGACTAGCGTTAACAATGAGCAGTTCTTC.

The chain carries TRBV3-1 (or the pseudogene TRBV3-2) and TRBJ1-1, with TRBD1 as a possible D gene (5 bases). V lost 1 base and J lost 5, with 8 bases in between. CDR1 and CDR2 from the germline V gene are LGHDT and YNNKEL (reference sequence). The CDR3 sequence is 13 residues long. The chain's CDR3 is CASSQAGGTEAFF. The CDR3 coding sequence is TGTGCCAGCAGCCAAGCTGGGGGGACTGAAGCTTTCTTT.

The chain recombines TRBV6-5 with TRBJ2-7; TRBD2 matches 9 bases. The ends lost 6 bases at V and 5 bases at J; junction bases unmatched: 5. The V gene's germline CDR1 is MNHEY and CDR2 SVGAGI. The CDR3 is 13 residues long. The DNA of the CDR3 is TGTGCCAGCAGCTCTAGCGGGGCCAACGAGCAGTACTTC. It translates to CASSSSGANEQYF.

The genes are TRBV5-1 and TRBJ2-1; a weak D match, TRBD2 (5 bases). Trimming removed 0 bases at V and 5 bases at J, with 12 bases between. This CDR3 is 15 amino acids long. Germline-derived CDR1 and CDR2 are SGHRS and YFSETQ. The CDR3: CASSLGPTRDNEQFF. The DNA for the CDR3 is TGCGCCAGCAGCTTGGGACCCACGCGGGACAATGAGCAGTTCTTC.

This clone was counted between two and nine times. The chain couples TRBV6-1 to TRBJ1-6; no clear D gene. The germline V gene has CDR1 MNHNS and CDR2 SASEGT. V was shortened by 3 bases and J by 10 bases, with 10 bases between the two germline ends. The CDR3 is 13 residues long. The DNA of the CDR3 is TGTGCCAGCAGTGAGCCCGCTAGGTCACCCCTCCACTTT. Translated: CASSEPARSPLHF.

This clone was seen more than once but under ten times. This chain joins TRBV30 and TRBJ1-1; weak D call: TRBD1 (5 bases). CDR3 length: 14 amino acids. V was clipped by 5 bases and J by 5 bases, with 18 bases between them. The germline gives CDR1 GTSNPN, CDR2 SVGIG (reference sequence). The CDR3 region has the DNA TGTGCCTGGGGGGGGTGGACCCCGGGGACTGAAGCTTTCTTT. This encodes CAWGGWTPGTEAFF.

The chain employs TRBV20-1 and TRBJ1-2; D might be TRBD1 (5 bases). Germline V lookup: CDR1 DFQATT, CDR2 SNEGSKA (reference sequence). This CDR3 contains 10 residues. The CDR3 sequence: CTRGGRGYTF. CDR3 DNA: TGCACGCGGGGGGGACGGGGCTACACCTTC.

DNA for the CDR3: TGTGCCTGGTCTGGGACTAGCGGGAGGGGTGAGCAGTTCTTC. Its translation is CAWSGTSGRGEQFF. V is TRBV30 and J is TRBJ2-1, with 16 nucleotides matching TRBD2. Germline V lookup: CDR1 GTSNPN, CDR2 SVGIG (reference sequence). CDR3 length: 14 residues. The trim removed 5 bases at V and 9 bases at J, leaving 4 bases unmatched.

This clone was seen more than once but under ten times. This CDR3 is CASSVAAGLTGELFF. The CDR3 DNA sequence: TGTGCCAGCAGCGTTGCGGCGGGACTCACCGGGGAGCTGTTTTTT. The chain recombines TRBV9 with TRBJ2-2; D perhaps matches TRBD2 (6 bases). Trimming left V 2 bases short and J 4 bases short, with 12 bases between. The V gene's germline CDR1 is SGDLS and CDR2 YYNGEE. CDR3 length: 15 residues.

The chain couples TRBV28 to TRBJ1-1; 7 bases agree with TRBD1. Trimming cost V 6 bases and J 0 bases; bases outside gene matches: 10. The CDR3 is 16 residues long. Germline CDR1 reads MDHEN; CDR2 reads SYDVKM. For the CDR3, the DNA is TGTGCCAGCAGCTCCGGACAGGTAGTATTGAACACTGAAGCTTTCTTT. Its translation: CASSSGQVVLNTEAFF.

The rearrangement joins TRBV27 to TRBJ2-1; D is perhaps TRBD1 (6 bases). The CDR3 is 14 amino acids. V was clipped by 5 bases and J by 8 bases, with 16 bases between them. The germline CDR1 and CDR2 sequences are MNHEY and SMNVEV (reference sequence). The CDR3 nucleotides read TGTGCCAGCAGTCTGGGGGCGTATTCCGATGAGCAGTTCTTC. This sequence encodes CASSLGAYSDEQFF.

This chain's CDR3 is CATAGTSGTTNTGELFF. Written as DNA, the CDR3 is TGTGCCACAGCGGGGACTAGCGGGACTACGAACACCGGGGAGCTGTTTTTT. The rearrangement uses TRBV10-3 and TRBJ2-2; 13 nucleotides align to TRBD2. The germline CDR1 and CDR2 sequences are ENHRY and SYGVKD. The CDR3 sequence is 17 residues long. Trimming took 10 bases from V and 0 from J; bases not matched to a gene: 8.

The chain carries TRBV18 and TRBJ2-5, with no clear D. V was shortened by 6 bases and J by 5 bases, with 7 bases between the two germline ends. The germline CDR1 and CDR2 sequences are KGHSH and LQKENI. The length of the CDR3 is 11 residues. The CDR3 nucleotides are TGTGCCAGCTCCTCCAGGGAGACCCAGTACTTC. Translating gives CASSSRETQYF.

The chain combines TRBV4-3 with TRBJ2-7, with a weak D call TRBD2 (5 bases). Germline lookup yields CDR1 LGHNA and CDR2 YSLEER. This CDR3 has 14 residues. V was trimmed by 1 base and J by 5 bases, leaving 12 bases between them. This chain's CDR3 is CASSQGYFSDEQYF. CDR3 in DNA: TGCGCCAGCAGCCAAGGGTACTTTAGCGACGAGCAGTACTTC.